One sample yielded the 17 T cell receptor beta chains listed below, sequenced in a study of cytomegalovirus exposure and HLA in healthy donors. The PCR made use of 60 Vbeta and 13 Jbeta primers. The data were produced by immunoSEQ multiplex PCR, yet TCRdb's version contains in-frame clones alone and is incomplete. The sample includes some 150,000 clones, approximately 81% of them seen just once. The material sequenced was PBMCs. The source of these receptors is a woman under 30 in good health and CMV-seronegative.

This chain uses TRBV6-5 with TRBJ1-4, with 8 bases that match TRBD1. This CDR3 is 15 amino acids long. After removal of 6 bases from V and 6 bases from J, the junction contained 9 bases not matched to a gene. The V gene's germline CDR1 is MNHEY and CDR2 SVGAGI. CDR3 in amino acids: CASSMLGTGDEKLFF. CDR3 nucleotide sequence: TGTGCCAGCAGCATGCTCGGGACAGGAGATGAAAAACTGTTTTTT.

This sequence joins TRBV6-5 and TRBJ1-1, with D unresolved. The CDR3 loop spans 15 amino acids. The V end lost 0 bases, the J end lost 0 bases, and 8 bases lay between the germline ends. Germline CDR1 and CDR2: MNHEY and SVGAGI. DNA of the CDR3: TGTGCCAGCAGTTACTCGGGCAAGATGAACACTGAAGCTTTCTTT. Translating it yields CASSYSGKMNTEAFF.

The genes are TRBV30 and TRBJ2-7; the D gene is possibly TRBD1 (5 bases). There are 11 residues in the CDR3. With 5 bases removed from V and 5 bases from J, the gap between germline ends came to 10 bases. The germline gives CDR1 GTSNPN, CDR2 SVGIG (reference sequence). CDR3 sequence (DNA): TGTGCCTGGGCCATAGGGGACGAGCAGTACTTC. This gives the protein CAWAIGDEQYF.

This clone appeared a few times. The V call is TRBV7-9, the J call TRBJ1-1; weak D call: TRBD1 (5 bases). Germline values: CDR1 SEHNR, CDR2 FQNEAQ (reference sequence). The CDR3 is made up of 14 amino acids. The germline V and J ends were trimmed by 5 bases and 5 bases, with 15 bases remaining between them. The CDR3 region has the DNA TGTGCCAGCAGCGGCGGGGGGGTAGGAACTGAAGCTTTCTTT. Its translation is CASSGGGVGTEAFF.

The gene calls are TRBV10-2 and TRBJ2-7; TRBD1 aligns across 9 bases. From germline, CDR1 is WSHSY and CDR2 SAAADI. CDR3 length: 14 amino acids. Trimming cost V 6 bases and J 2 bases; bases outside gene matches: 5. CDR3 loop: CASSPGQGPYEQYF. The CDR3 DNA reads as TGCGCCAGCAGCCCGGGACAGGGTCCCTACGAGCAGTACTTC.

The chain is built from TRBV28 and TRBJ1-1; D not certain. Germline-derived CDR1 and CDR2 are MDHEN and SYDVKM. The V end was cut by 3 bases, the J end by 1 base, with 9 bases between. The CDR3 extends over 14 amino acids. CDR3 in amino acids: CASSLWSANTEAFF. CDR3 nucleotide sequence: TGTGCCAGCAGTTTGTGGAGCGCGAACACTGAAGCTTTCTTT.

V is TRBV7-9 and J is TRBJ1-2, with 9 bases matching TRBD1. Germline V gene sequence: CDR1 SEHNR, CDR2 FQNEAQ (reference sequence). The CDR3 covers 15 residues. V shed 4 bases, J shed 6 bases, and the junction held 9 bases outside the gene matches. CDR3 DNA sequence: TGTGCCAGCAGCTGGAACGAGGGACAGGGCCATGGCTACACCTTC. It codes for CASSWNEGQGHGYTF.

CDR3 nucleotide sequence: TGTGCCAGCTCACCATTGCTAGGAGGGTTAGATACGCAGTATTTT. It specifies CASSPLLGGLDTQYF. The genes are TRBV18 and TRBJ2-3; weak D call: TRBD2 (6 bases). This CDR3 region has 15 residues. V lost 2 bases and J lost 5, with 14 bases in between. Looked up from germline, CDR1 is KGHSH and CDR2 is LQKENI. Complete variable domain (other parts from reference TRBV18 and TRBJ2-3): NAGVMQNPRHLVRRRGQEARLRCSPMKGHSHVYWYRQLPEEGLKFMVYLQKENIIDESGMPKERFSAEFPKEGPSILRIQQVVRGDSAAYFCASSPLLGGLDTQYFGPGTRLTVL.

In this sample, this clone turned up once. The V call is TRBV7-2, the J call TRBJ1-3; D is uncertain. From germline, CDR1 is SGHTA and CDR2 FQGNSA. The CDR3 contains 13 residues. Trimming removed 0 bases at V and 10 bases at J, with 10 bases between. The CDR3 loop is CASSLATWETIYF. CDR3 DNA sequence: TGTGCCAGCAGCTTAGCGACGTGGGAGACCATATATTTT.

This clone turned up a few times. The V and J genes are TRBV28 and TRBJ2-2; 9 nucleotides line up with TRBD1. Germline V gene lookup returns CDR1 MDHEN and CDR2 SYDVKM. The CDR3 has 15 amino acids. Trimming took 6 bases from V and 3 from J; bases not matched to a gene: 5. The DNA for the CDR3 is TGTGCCAGCAGCCGACAGGGGGGGTACACCGGGGAGCTGTTTTTT. Translation gives CASSRQGGYTGELFF.

The chain has TRBV7-2 and TRBJ2-3, with 10 bases identical to TRBD2. The V segment lost 5 bases and the J segment 9 bases; nucleotides outside the gene matches: 8. Germline V gene data show CDR1 as SGHTA and CDR2 as FQGNSA. CDR3 length: 14 amino acids. The CDR3 region is CASSPSGRKVTQYF. CDR3 nucleotide sequence: TGTGCCAGCAGCCCTAGCGGGAGAAAGGTCACGCAGTATTTT.

V gene TRBV6-5 combines with J gene TRBJ2-7, with a possible D match to TRBD1 (5 bases). The germline V and J ends were trimmed by 2 bases and 0 bases, with 14 bases remaining between them. CDR3 length: 16 residues. From germline, CDR1 is MNHEY and CDR2 SVGAGI. DNA of the CDR3: TGTGCCAGCAGTTACGGTTCACAGGCAAGCTCCTACGAGCAGTACTTC. Its protein is CASSYGSQASSYEQYF.

The chain links TRBV4-2 to TRBJ2-2; D is uncertain. The V gene's germline CDR1 is LGHNA and CDR2 YNFKEQ. Trimming shortened V by 1 base and J by 1 base, and 10 bases separated the two germline ends. This CDR3 is built from 16 residues. Written as DNA, the CDR3 is TGTGCCAGCAGCCAAGCGGTTGAGATGAACACCGGGGAGCTGTTTTTT. Translation gives CASSQAVEMNTGELFF.

This clone was detected once. The chain links TRBV10-1 to TRBJ1-5; 9 bases map to TRBD1. CDR1 WNHNN and CDR2 SYGVQD come from the germline V gene (reference sequence). The CDR3 is 12 residues long. V was clipped by 9 bases and J by 7 bases; unmatched bases: 4. CDR3 residues: CARPGQGQPQHF. The CDR3 region has the DNA TGCGCCAGGCCGGGACAGGGACAGCCCCAGCATTTT.

The V call is TRBV27, the J call TRBJ1-5, with D possibly TRBD1 on 5 matching bases. Germline V gene lookup returns CDR1 MNHEY and CDR2 SMNVEV (reference sequence). The V end was cut by 5 bases, the J end by 4 bases, with 6 bases between. The CDR3 has 12 amino acids. The CDR3 nucleotides are TGTGCCAGCAGTCGACAGAATCAGCCCCAGCATTTT. Protein sequence: CASSRQNQPQHF.

The genes are TRBV7-6 and TRBJ2-1; 10 bases are a match to TRBD1. CDR1 and CDR2 (germline): SGHVS, FNYEAQ. CDR3 length equals 17 residues. V dropped 5 bases and J dropped 8; count of bases not matched to a gene: 15. CDR3 nucleotide sequence: TGTGCCAGCAGCCTCCTGGAATCCGGGACAGGGGTCGATGAGCAGTTCTTC. This gives the protein CASSLLESGTGVDEQFF.

The chain carries TRBV18 and TRBJ2-2, with unresolved D. Per the germline V gene, CDR1 is KGHSH and CDR2 is LQKENI. V was clipped by 4 bases and J by 4 bases, with 7 bases between them. The CDR3 runs to 13 residues. CDR3 DNA sequence: TGTGCCAGCTCACTACATACCACCGGGGAGCTGTTTTTT. Its protein product is CASSLHTTGELFF.